This TCR beta chain was profiled in a study of T-cell reconstitution after alpha-beta-depleted transplantation in children. Study-wide points: One year after transplant, T-cell counts and diversity came mostly from newly produced T cells. As was reported, about two months after transplant, alpha-beta T cells came from several hundred expanded graft clones.

The CDR3 extends over 13 amino acids. The V gene's germline CDR1 is LGHDT and CDR2 YNNKEL (reference sequence). V was clipped by 0 bases and J by 12 bases, with 12 bases between them. At least ten counts were recorded for this clonotype. Antigen: not known. It was with unique molecular identifiers that the TCRbeta library was prepared. TCRdb recomputed calls from the PCR reads with MiXCR, one row per CDR3 protein. Among hundreds of thousands of distinct CDR3 sequences listed, 8% to 11% were seen once. This receptor was taken from a child aged 2 to 9 with inherited bone marrow failure, due to receive a stem cell transplant. The J gene is TRBJ2-1, the V gene TRBV3-1, with D maybe TRBD2 (6 bases). Sequences were derived from PBMCs, sampled before TCRalphabeta/CD19-depleted stem cell transplant. CDR3 protein: CASSQDWRVGQFF. Here the CDR3 DNA reads TGTGCCAGCAGCCAAGATTGGAGGGTAGGGCAGTTCTTC.